The present T cell receptor beta chain was sequenced within a study of T cells in Graves' hyperthyroidism and ophthalmopathy (dated by TCRdb to between 2018 and 2021). For the study in its entirety: Peripheral blood was sampled at the time of initial diagnosis, prior to any treatment. The approximately 100 discovery patients were divided at random into training and test sets in a 7:3 ratio. TCR Vbeta CDR3 sequencing of 135 peripheral blood samples (approximately 44 ophthalmopathy, roughly 72 hyperthyroidism and some 17 progressor patients) is reported in the paper. To identify distinguishing TCR V-J signatures, a discovery cohort of around 98 patients was used, comprising roughly 45 with Graves' ophthalmopathy and 57 with stable Graves' hyperthyroidism. An independent validation cohort of about 19 hyperthyroidism patients and approximately 16 patients who later progressed to ophthalmopathy tested prospective prediction of ophthalmopathy. After blood sampling, hyperthyroidism patients were treated with methimazole at a starting dose of 30 mg daily, and ophthalmopathy patients were treated with high-dose intravenous methylprednisolone. The study also compared thyroid tissue and blood T-cell repertoires from roughly 6 Graves' hyperthyroidism patients. Results the study describes overall, beyond this receptor: A model built on a 13 V-J signature distinguished ophthalmopathy from stable hyperthyroidism, reaching about 89% sensitivity and 81% to 83% specificity in cross-validation and 80%/75% in testing. During validation, the model predicted progression to ophthalmopathy a median of around 6 months ahead of onset, with around 71% sensitivity and roughly 75% specificity. Sample size was not statistically predetermined, and investigators were not blinded to group allocation. Blood samples also contained most of the expanded thyroid clonotypes (frequency above 0.001), which suggests that blood repertoires may reflect thyroid immune responses.

TCR beta CDR3 regions were amplified from RNA transcripts. The TCR CDR3 was subjected to a first round of RT-PCR using the HTBI primer set and the Qiagen OneStep RT-PCR kit. Libraries were constructed in a second round of multiplex PCR, after which size selection and purification were carried out. Libraries were sequenced paired-end with 100 bp reads on an Illumina HiSeq2000. Under the source paper's analysis protocol: Raw data were processed with SOAPnuke, discarding reads with adapters, uncalled bases, mean Phred below 15, or no exact constant-primer or identifier match. High-quality paired reads were merged using COPE v1.2.5, and each unique nucleotide sequence was defined as a clonotype. MiTCR v1.1 was used to align clonotypes to the IMGT TRBV, TRBD and TRBJ reference segments. Only V-J combinations with frequency above 0.0001, covering about 99% of repertoires, were analysed. The TCS score was defined as the ratio of F50 (clonal expansion) to E x V (chaos), calculated using BLOSUM62-based TCRdist between CDR3 peptides within each V-J. Welch's t-statistics and random forest reduced 500 to 550 V-J features to around 14, which were used in a naive Bayes classifier (R e1071). The public reads were run again by TCRdb, first through fastp at Q25 and then through MiXCR, and only productive beta chains were kept. Every CDR3 protein is listed once, alongside the most common genes and DNA of its rows. For this entry, the V and J calls and clone size follow TCRdb and not the study's own pipeline. In this sample the table shows about 600,000 distinct CDR3 sequences, more than 14% of which occur a single time. The ten largest clonotypes hold under 15% of the sample.

Ophthalmopathy patients had moderately to severely active disease, Clinical Activity Score of at least 3, NOSPECS grade of at least 4, and duration under 3 months. The study excluded patients with uncontrolled infections, other autoimmune diseases, pregnancy or lactation. Diagnoses were established on the basis of clinical symptoms, serum thyroxine and TRAb, thyroid ultrasound, and orbital computed tomography. Ficoll-Paque density gradient centrifugation was used to isolate PBMCs from around 10 ml of fresh peripheral blood. Trizol reagent was used to extract total RNA, and RNA quality was then checked on an Agilent 2100 Bioanalyzer. From the cysteine up to the phenylalanine, the CDR3 has a length of 15 residues. The CDR3 DNA has 45 bases and is translated from base 1. The germline V gene yields MGHRA for CDR1 and YSYEKL for CDR2. V lost 6 bases and J lost 0 bases; the stretch between them is 12 bases long.

Remarks on this clonotype: Its specific antigen is unknown. No base qualities exist here, and no much larger clone lies one base off it.

The receptor was isolated from a woman in her forties or fifties with Graves' ophthalmopathy. Sample: blood. The sequence is built from TRBV4-1 and TRBJ2-1; a weak D assignment points to TRBD1 (5 bases agree). The nucleotides are TGCGCCAGCAGAACTGATAGGGGCTCCTACAATGAGCAGTTCTTC. Translated, it gives CASRTDRGSYNEQFF.